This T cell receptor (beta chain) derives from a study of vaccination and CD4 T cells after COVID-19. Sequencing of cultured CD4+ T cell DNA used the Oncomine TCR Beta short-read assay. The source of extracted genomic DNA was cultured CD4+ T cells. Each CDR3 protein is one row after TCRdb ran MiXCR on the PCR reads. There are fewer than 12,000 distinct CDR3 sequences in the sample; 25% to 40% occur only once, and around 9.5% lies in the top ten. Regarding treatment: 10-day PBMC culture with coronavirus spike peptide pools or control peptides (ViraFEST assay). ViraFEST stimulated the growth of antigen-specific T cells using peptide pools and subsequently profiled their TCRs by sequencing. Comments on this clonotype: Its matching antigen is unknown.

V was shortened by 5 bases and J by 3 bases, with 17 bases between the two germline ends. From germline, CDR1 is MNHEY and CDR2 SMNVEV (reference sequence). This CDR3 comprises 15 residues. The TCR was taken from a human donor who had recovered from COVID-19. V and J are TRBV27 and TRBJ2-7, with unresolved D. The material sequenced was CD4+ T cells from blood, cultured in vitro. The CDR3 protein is CASSAYTSVGYEQYF. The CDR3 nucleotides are TGTGCCAGCAGTGCTTACACTTCGGTTGGCTACGAGCAGTACTTC.